Below, 25 T cell receptor beta chains from the same sample are listed, as sequenced in a study of Ad26.COV2.S vaccination and SARS-CoV-2 variants. TCRdb's copy holds only in-frame clones and misses some; the assay was immunoSEQ multiplex PCR. The sample consists of some 520,000 clones, 70% to 90% of them appearing once. Treatment reported: roughly 19 received Ad26.COV2.S at low or high dose, single or two shots; several received placebo; per-sample allocation not given. Each sample was drawn 63 days after the first injection (of vaccine or placebo). Source: peripheral blood, taken in a trial of Ad26.COV2.S vaccine versus placebo. These TCRs come from a person aged 18 to 59 who received the Ad26.COV2.S COVID-19 vaccine or a placebo.

This chain uses TRBV19 with TRBJ2-3, with D uncertain. In germline, CDR1 is LNHDA, CDR2 SQIVND (reference sequence). Trimming left V 7 bases short and J 2 bases short, with 7 bases between. CDR3 length: 12 residues. Written as DNA, the CDR3 is TGTGCCAGTAAGAGCTACACAGATACGCAGTATTTT. Its translation is CASKSYTDTQYF.

The V and J genes are TRBV10-3 and TRBJ2-2; D gene ambiguous. Germline V CDR1 and CDR2: ENHRY, SYGVKD. CDR3 size: 14 residues. With 8 bases removed from V and 8 bases from J, the gap between germline ends came to 18 bases. The CDR3, as DNA: TGTGCCATCGCGGCCTATAACAACTTTGGGGAGCTGTTTTTT. Translation gives CAIAAYNNFGELFF.

This chain joins TRBV4-3 and TRBJ1-4; 7 positions match TRBD1. The CDR3 is made up of 15 amino acids. V gave up 0 bases and J gave up 7 bases; unmatched junction bases: 5. Germline V gene sequence: CDR1 LGHNA, CDR2 YSLEER. The CDR3 sequence is CASSQDQQGGEKLFF. In nucleotides, the CDR3 is TGCGCCAGCAGCCAAGACCAGCAGGGGGGTGAAAAACTGTTTTTT.

V and J are TRBV28 and TRBJ1-5; 7 bases are a match to TRBD1. The CDR3 length is 17 residues. The germline V gene encodes CDR1 MDHEN and CDR2 SYDVKM. Trimming cost V 6 bases and J 3 bases; bases outside gene matches: 14. This CDR3 reads CASSLFRTGAPNQPQHF. DNA of the CDR3: TGTGCCAGCAGCCTTTTCAGGACAGGCGCTCCCAATCAGCCCCAGCATTTT.

This clone was picked up a small number of times. The V gene is TRBV5-1, the J gene TRBJ2-2; no firm D call. Germline V lookup: CDR1 SGHRS, CDR2 YFSETQ. The CDR3 extends over 13 amino acids. V lost 0 bases, J lost 6 bases, and 6 bases lay in between. The CDR3 protein is CASSLGRPGELFF. CDR3 DNA: TGCGCCAGCAGCTTGGGGAGACCCGGGGAGCTGTTTTTT.

For the CDR3, the DNA is TGCGCCAGCAGCTTGCTCGGCAGGGGCGAGGAGACCCAGTACTTC. This sequence encodes CASSLLGRGEETQYF. V is TRBV5-1 and J is TRBJ2-5; a weak D match, TRBD1 (6 bases). Germline CDR1 SGHRS, CDR2 YFSETQ. Deletions cut 1 base from V and 5 bases from J, with 15 bases between. The CDR3 has 15 residues. The whole variable domain, remainder taken from reference TRBV5-1 and TRBJ2-5, is KAGVTQTPRYLIKTRGQQVTLSCSPISGHRSVSWYQQTPGQGLQFLFEYFSETQRNKGNFPGRFSGRQFSNSRSEMNVSTLELGDSALYLCASSLLGRGEETQYFGPGTRLLVL.

The rearrangement links TRBV3-1 (or the pseudogene TRBV3-2) to TRBJ1-6, with 7 bases that match TRBD1. Germline assignment: CDR1 LGHDT and CDR2 YNNKEL (reference sequence). This CDR3 spans 14 amino acids. V dropped 4 bases and J dropped 5; count of bases not matched to a gene: 2. In nucleotides, the CDR3 is TGTGCCAGCAGCCTGGGGACAGATAATTCACCCCTCCACTTT. Translated: CASSLGTDNSPLHF.

This chain connects TRBV5-6 to TRBJ2-1, with 9 bases aligning to TRBD2. V lost 2 bases and J lost 9; bases outside the gene matches: 9. This CDR3 spans 15 amino acids. CDR1 and CDR2 (germline): SGHDT, YYEEEE. The CDR3 bases are TGTGCCAGCAGCTTTTTAGGGCGCGGGGGGGCTGAGCAGTTCTTC. Amino acid sequence: CASSFLGRGGAEQFF.

This chain uses TRBV7-2 with TRBJ1-6; D unclear. The CDR3 has 15 amino acids. V shed 1 base and J shed 6 bases, with 10 bases lying between them. Per the germline V gene, CDR1 is SGHTA and CDR2 is FQGNSA. The CDR3 spells CASSLDRIPNSPLHF. The CDR3 region has the DNA TGTGCCAGCAGCTTAGACCGTATCCCTAATTCACCCCTCCACTTT. The full variable domain, its missing parts supplied by reference TRBV7-2 and TRBJ1-6, is GAGVSQSPSNKVTEKGKDVELRCDPISGHTALYWYRQSLGQGLEFLIYFQGNSAPDKSGLPSDRFSAERTGGSVSTLTIQRTQQEDSAVYLCASSLDRIPNSPLHFGNGTRLTVT.

This chain links TRBV28 with TRBJ2-1; tentatively, D is TRBD1 or TRBD2 (5 bases each). V was shortened by 5 bases and J by 9 bases, with 11 bases between the two germline ends. The CDR3 extends over 12 amino acids. The V gene's germline CDR1 is MDHEN and CDR2 SYDVKM. This chain's CDR3 is CASSPPGREQFF. In DNA form, the CDR3 reads TGTGCCAGCAGTCCGCCGGGGCGTGAGCAGTTCTTC.

The chain has TRBV12-3 or TRBV12-4 and TRBJ2-1; TRBD2 is a possible D gene (6 bases). The CDR3 is 13 residues long. V lost 3 bases, J lost 4 bases, and 7 bases lay in between. DNA for the CDR3: TGTGCCAGCAGTTTCCGGGGGTACAATGAGCAGTTCTTC. Translated, it gives CASSFRGYNEQFF.

This clone was recorded a few times. This specimen includes other DNA sequences encoding the same CDR3. This chain links TRBV18 with TRBJ1-5, with unresolved D. CDR3 length equals 14 residues. The germline CDR1 and CDR2 sequences are KGHSH and LQKENI. Trimming cost V 2 bases and J 0 bases, with 5 bases left between them. The CDR3: CASSPDYSNQPQHF. CDR3 DNA: TGTGCCAGCTCACCAGACTATAGCAATCAGCCCCAGCATTTT.

This clone was found many times. This sequence joins TRBV7-8 and TRBJ2-7; 9 bases map to TRBD2. Germline V lookup: CDR1 SGHVS, CDR2 FQNEAQ. V was pared by 1 base and J by 7 bases, with 8 bases of the junction left unmatched. This CDR3 contains 15 residues. CDR3 loop: CASSLERAGGREQYF. The CDR3 DNA reads TGTGCCAGCAGCTTAGAGAGAGCGGGAGGCCGGGAGCAGTACTTC.

The chain carries TRBV28 and TRBJ2-3; D might be TRBD1 (5 bases). This CDR3 contains 13 residues. The V and J ends lost 7 bases and 1 base respectively, with 9 bases between them. Germline CDR1 and CDR2: MDHEN and SYDVKM. This CDR3 is CASTPRGTDTQYF. The CDR3 region has the DNA TGTGCCAGCACGCCCAGGGGCACAGATACGCAGTATTTT.

The chain uses TRBV28 and TRBJ2-7, with 8 bases fitting TRBD1. The V gene's germline CDR1 is MDHEN and CDR2 SYDVKM. Trimming took 4 bases from V and 2 from J; bases not matched to a gene: 7. The CDR3 contains 15 residues. CDR3 amino acids: CASSSSQGAAYEQYF. Here the CDR3 DNA reads TGTGCCAGCAGTTCCAGCCAGGGGGCTGCCTACGAGCAGTACTTC.

The V gene is TRBV7-2, the J gene TRBJ2-1; 7 bases fit TRBD1. The CDR3 is 15 residues long. Trimming cost V 6 bases and J 5 bases; bases outside gene matches: 10. The germline CDR1 and CDR2 sequences are SGHTA and FQGNSA. CDR3 DNA sequence: TGTGCCAGCAGGTTGTGGACAGGCCAAGACAATGAGCAGTTCTTC. Its protein product is CASRLWTGQDNEQFF.

This chain uses TRBV28 with TRBJ2-7, with 7 bases fitting TRBD1. The CDR3 has 16 residues. V lost 8 bases, J lost 1 base, and 14 bases stayed unmatched. The germline V gene encodes CDR1 MDHEN and CDR2 SYDVKM. CDR3: CASRAGTAIPSYEQYF. The CDR3 DNA sequence: TGTGCCAGCCGAGCCGGGACAGCCATACCGTCCTACGAGCAGTACTTC.

The DNA of the CDR3 is TGTGCCAGCAGCTTGGGGCCCACAAGCTCCTACGAGCAGTACTTC. Its protein product is CASSLGPTSSYEQYF. The rearrangement links TRBV11-3 to TRBJ2-7; tentatively, D is TRBD1 (5 bases). Germline V gives CDR1 SGHNT, CDR2 YENEEA. The CDR3 length is 15 residues. V gave up 3 bases and J gave up 0 bases, with 12 bases separating them.

CDR3 sequence (DNA): TGTGCCAGCAGTCAAAGCGGCAGGGACAGGGCCTATAGCAATCAGCCCCAGCATTTT. It translates to CASSQSGRDRAYSNQPQHF. The chain is built from TRBV6-2 or TRBV6-3 and TRBJ1-5; 9 bases fit TRBD1. V lost 5 bases and J lost 0; bases outside the gene matches: 14. The CDR3 has 19 residues. In germline, CDR1 is MNHEY, CDR2 SVGEGT.

This sequence joins TRBV28 and TRBJ1-2; TRBD1 is a possible D gene (6 bases). The germline V gene has CDR1 MDHEN and CDR2 SYDVKM. The CDR3 is 13 residues long. V was clipped by 8 bases and J by 5 bases, with 15 bases between them. The CDR3 sequence: CASLGGGAYGYTF. CDR3 in DNA: TGTGCCAGCCTAGGCGGGGGGGCGTATGGCTACACCTTC.

This clone was detected once. The CDR3 coding sequence is TGTGCCAGTTCGGGAGGGGACAGGGAACATTTT. Its translation is CASSGGDREHF. The V gene is TRBV19, the J gene TRBJ1-5, with 9 nucleotides matching TRBD1. Germline lookup yields CDR1 LNHDA and CDR2 SQIVND (reference sequence). V shed 8 bases and J 16 bases; nucleotides not matched to a gene: 9. The CDR3 extends over 11 amino acids.

The chain is built from TRBV19 and TRBJ2-3; 7 nucleotides align to TRBD2. CDR1 is LNHDA, CDR2 SQIVND, per germline (reference sequence). V trimming: 3 bases; J trimming: 4 bases; junction bases outside the gene matches: 1. This CDR3 is built from 13 residues. The CDR3 nucleotides read TGTGCCAGTAGTATCCTAGCGGCAGATACGCAGTATTTT. Translated: CASSILAADTQYF.

The gene calls are TRBV28 and TRBJ2-2, with a possible D match to TRBD1 (6 bases). CDR3 length equals 15 residues. Germline V gene sequence: CDR1 MDHEN, CDR2 SYDVKM. V shed 6 bases and J shed 4 bases, with 15 bases lying between them. CDR3 amino acids: CASSPSGHFTGELFF. In DNA, the CDR3 is TGTGCCAGCAGCCCTTCGGGACACTTCACCGGGGAGCTGTTTTTT. Using reference TRBV28 and TRBJ2-2 for the parts outside the CDR3, the full variable domain is DVKVTQSSRYLVKRTGEKVFLECVQDMDHENMFWYRQDPGLGLRLIYFSYDVKMKEKGDIPEGYSVSREKKERFSLILESASTNQTSMYLCASSPSGHFTGELFFGEGSRLTVL.

The V and J genes are TRBV7-9 and TRBJ2-1; possibly TRBD1 or TRBD2 for D (6 bases each). CDR3 length equals 19 residues. CDR1 SEHNR and CDR2 FQNEAQ come from the germline V gene (reference sequence). The ends were cut back, 1 base at V and 4 bases at J, with 23 bases in the middle. The DNA for the CDR3 is TGTGCCAGCAGCTTAGAGAGGGGGGCCCGGGACTCCCTATACAATGAGCAGTTCTTC. It translates to CASSLERGARDSLYNEQFF.

This rearrangement joins TRBV6-1 to TRBJ2-7; TRBD2 matches 9 bases. After removal of 3 bases from V and 6 bases from J, the junction contained 6 bases not matched to a gene. In germline, CDR1 is MNHNS, CDR2 SASEGT. The CDR3 is 14 amino acids. Written as DNA, the CDR3 is TGTGCCAGCAGTGAGGGACTAGCAGATTCCGAGCAGTACTTC. It codes for CASSEGLADSEQYF.